The sequence of this T cell receptor beta chain was determined in a study of regulatory T cells in long-lasting Graves disease. General study findings and limits: Newly diagnosed disease favored TRBV20-1 and TRBJ2-1 over persistent disease. Having few samples may have compromised the accuracy.

The germline V gene encodes CDR1 SGHAT and CDR2 FQNNGV. CDR3 length equals 14 residues. With 2 bases removed from V and 1 base from J, the gap between germline ends came to 9 bases. Time point: persistent/refractory GD, antithyroid drugs over 5 years with positive TRAb. After RNA was extracted from PBMCs, the TCR library was made from it. Building of the TCR beta libraries involved iRepertoire HTBI primers and Arm-PCR of CDR3 regions. TCRdb passed the multiplex PCR reads through MiXCR, listing each CDR3 protein once. The top ten clones hold 13% of a sample with roughly 500,000 distinct CDR3 sequences, 20% to 25% of them seen once. As to this clonotype: Its antigen remains unknown.

V usage is TRBV11-2 and J usage is TRBJ2-7; no reliable D call. The receptor's source is a female donor with Graves disease. Sequences were derived from peripheral blood mononuclear cells (PBMCs), sampled when the disease was refractory, from a patient treated with antithyroid drugs. Written as DNA, the CDR3 is TGTGCCAGCAGCTTACTCCTGGGGTCCTACGAGCAGTACTTC. Amino acids: CASSLLLGSYEQYF. The variable domain in full, with the rest retrieved from reference TRBV11-2 and TRBJ2-7, is EAGVAQSPRYKIIEKRQSVAFWCNPISGHATLYWYQQILGQGPKLLIQFQNNGVVDDSQLPKDRFSAERLKGVDSTLKIQPAKLEDSAVYLCASSLLLGSYEQYFGPGTRLTVT.